These 6 T cell receptor beta chains were sequenced from one sample in a study of TIL therapy for anti-PD-1-resistant metastatic lung cancer. The libraries were made with immunoSEQ v3. Libraries were prepared by immunoSEQ multiplex PCR; TCRdb keeps only in-frame clonotypes and omits some of them. The sample shows around 59,000 clones, around 68% of them seen only once. Time point described: pre-treatment sample, taken before nivolumab and TIL therapy. The sequenced sample was blood, obtained at baseline. The receptor source for this set is a person aged 30 to 80 with non-small cell lung cancer.

V is TRBV27 and J is TRBJ1-1; D unclear. Trimming pared 8 bases from V and 11 bases from J, leaving 18 bases between. Per the germline V gene, CDR1 is MNHEY and CDR2 is SMNVEV (reference sequence). The CDR3 is 12 residues long. The CDR3 loop reads CASYGFAGGAFF. The CDR3 DNA sequence: TGTGCCAGCTACGGTTTTGCGGGCGGGGCTTTCTTT.

The rearrangement links TRBV11-2 to TRBJ2-7; perhaps TRBD1 as D (5 bases). Germline V gene data show CDR1 as SGHAT and CDR2 as FQNNGV. This CDR3 region has 13 residues. Trimming stripped 1 base from V and 13 bases from J, with 17 bases between. In DNA, the CDR3 is TGTGCCAGCAGCTTAGGTGTTGCTTCCCAGGGTTACTTC. Translated, it gives CASSLGVASQGYF. Looking up the rest from reference TRBV11-2 and TRBJ2-7 gives the full variable domain: EAGVAQSPRYKIIEKRQSVAFWCNPISGHATLYWYQQILGQGPKLLIQFQNNGVVDDSQLPKDRFSAERLKGVDSTLKIQPAKLEDSAVYLCASSLGVASQGYFGPGTRLTVT.

This clone showed up just once. V usage is TRBV11-3 and J usage is TRBJ2-1; D call uncertain. The CDR3 length is 14 residues. Germline CDR1 and CDR2: SGHNT and YENEEA. Trimming left V 5 bases short and J 4 bases short, with 12 bases between. CDR3 in DNA: TGTGCCAGCAGCCCACAAACGGAATACAATGAGCAGTTCTTC. As protein: CASSPQTEYNEQFF.

V gene TRBV2 combines with J gene TRBJ1-5, with no clear D. The V gene lost 2 bases and the J gene lost 5 bases, with 16 bases spanning the gap. The CDR3 totals 16 residues. Germline CDR1 SNHLY, CDR2 FYNNEI. The CDR3 here is CASSENLGFPYQPQHF. The CDR3 nucleotides are TGTGCCAGCAGTGAAAATCTGGGGTTCCCCTATCAGCCCCAGCATTTT.

This clone was observed at least ten times. Within the sample, other DNA sequences also encode this same CDR3. J is TRBJ1-4 and V is TRBV2; possibly TRBD1 for D (6 bases). The V end lost 3 bases, the J end lost 6 bases, and 11 bases lay between the germline ends. Germline assignment: CDR1 SNHLY and CDR2 FYNNEI. The CDR3 length is 14 residues. CDR3 DNA: TGTGCCAGCAGTGAGAACAGGGATGATGAAAAACTGTTTTTT. Its protein product is CASSENRDDEKLFF.

This clone was detected once. This sequence joins TRBV5-5 and TRBJ2-5; the match to TRBD1 covers 8 bases. V gave up 4 bases and J gave up 0 bases; unmatched junction bases: 14. The CDR3 sequence is 18 residues long. Looked up from germline, CDR1 is SGHKS and CDR2 is YYEKEE (reference sequence). CDR3 residues: CASSRTTPGQAYQETQYF. The CDR3 DNA is TGTGCCAGCAGCAGAACTACACCGGGACAGGCTTACCAAGAGACCCAGTACTTC.